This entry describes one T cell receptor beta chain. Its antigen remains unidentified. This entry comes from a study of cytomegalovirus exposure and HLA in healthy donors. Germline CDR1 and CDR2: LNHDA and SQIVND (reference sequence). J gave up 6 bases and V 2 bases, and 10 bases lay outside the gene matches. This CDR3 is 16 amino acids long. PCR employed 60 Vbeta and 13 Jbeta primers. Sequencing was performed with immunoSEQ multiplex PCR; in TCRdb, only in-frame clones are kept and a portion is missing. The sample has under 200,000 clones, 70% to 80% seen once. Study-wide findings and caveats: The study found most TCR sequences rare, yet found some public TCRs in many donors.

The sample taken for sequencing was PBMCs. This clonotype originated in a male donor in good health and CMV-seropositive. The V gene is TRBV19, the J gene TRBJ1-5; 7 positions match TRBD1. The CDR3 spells CASSIFPGGAGQPQHF. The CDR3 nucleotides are TGTGCCAGTAGTATATTTCCAGGGGGTGCGGGTCAGCCCCAGCATTTT.